Each of the 6 T cell receptor beta chains below was sequenced from the same sample in a study of blood T cells in healthy people across ages. With a J-beta primer mix and a sample-barcoded 5' primer, a second PCR ran about 6 to 11 cycles. TCRdb reprocessed the 5' RACE reads with MiXCR, giving one entry per CDR3 protein. The sample yields 540,000 or so distinct CDR3 sequences, about 45% seen once. Sequenced input: blood. The receptors were gathered from a man aged 80 or over in good health.

V and J are TRBV2 and TRBJ2-5; D might be TRBD1 (6 bases). CDR1 is SNHLY, CDR2 FYNNEI, per germline. This CDR3 has 12 residues. The V and J ends lost 6 bases and 5 bases respectively, with 10 bases between them. The CDR3 spells CASRTQGETQYF. The CDR3 DNA is TGTGCCAGCAGGACTCAGGGGGAGACCCAGTACTTC.

V and J are TRBV28 and TRBJ2-7; 9 bases align to TRBD1. V lost 5 bases and J lost 9; bases outside the gene matches: 11. Per the germline V gene, CDR1 is MDHEN and CDR2 is SYDVKM. The CDR3 totals 14 residues. The CDR3 sequence is CASSPPGQGHRQYF. The CDR3 bases are TGTGCCAGCAGTCCGCCGGGACAGGGCCACCGGCAGTACTTC. Based on the CDR3 plus reference TRBV28 and TRBJ2-7, the full variable domain is DVKVTQSSRYLVKRTGEKVFLECVQDMDHENMFWYRQDPGLGLRLIYFSYDVKMKEKGDIPEGYSVSREKKERFSLILESASTNQTSMYLCASSPPGQGHRQYFGPGTRLTVT.

The CDR3 DNA is TGCAGTGCTAGTTGGGAAGCGAGCTACACCTTC. Translating it yields CSASWEASYTF. The chain recombines TRBV20-1 with TRBJ1-2; D is undetermined. Germline V lookup: CDR1 DFQATT, CDR2 SNEGSKA (reference sequence). The CDR3 extends over 11 amino acids. V was pared by 3 bases and J by 9 bases, with 11 bases between.

The chain links TRBV6-6 to TRBJ1-3; no clear D gene. In germline, CDR1 is MNHNY, CDR2 SVGAGI (reference sequence). The CDR3 covers 15 residues. The V gene lost 0 bases and the J gene lost 0 bases, with 6 bases spanning the gap. The CDR3 DNA sequence: TGTGCCAGCAGTTACTCACGGGACTCTGGAAACACCATATATTTT. Its translation: CASSYSRDSGNTIYF.

This sequence joins TRBV10-3 and TRBJ2-3; D remains unclear. Trimming took 2 bases from V and 1 from J, leaving 4 bases between them. The CDR3 loop spans 13 amino acids. Germline V CDR1 and CDR2: ENHRY, SYGVKD. The chain's CDR3 is CAISERGTDTQYF. The CDR3 nucleotides are TGTGCCATCAGTGAGCGGGGCACAGATACGCAGTATTTT.

This clonotype was seen just once. V gene TRBV5-1 combines with J gene TRBJ2-1, with a tentative D call TRBD1 (6 bases). The germline gives CDR1 SGHRS, CDR2 YFSETQ. Trimming left V 2 bases short and J 5 bases short, with 11 bases between. The CDR3 sequence is 14 residues long. The CDR3 loop reads CASSFQGSNNEQFF. For the CDR3, the DNA is TGCGCCAGCAGCTTTCAGGGGAGTAACAATGAGCAGTTCTTC.